The 17 T cell receptor beta chains below all came from one sample that was sequenced in a study of blood T cell repertoires in COVID-19. The method was immunoSEQ multiplex PCR; TCRdb's version includes in-frame clones alone and lacks a portion of them. The table lists just over 350,000 clones, roughly 84% of them singletons. The sample was PBMCs or T cells enriched from blood (not recorded which). These receptors came from a woman between 25 and 40 years old who had recovered from COVID-19.

V usage is TRBV10-3 and J usage is TRBJ1-3; D gene unclear. The V end lost 4 bases, the J end lost 0 bases, and 10 bases lay between the germline ends. This CDR3 contains 15 residues. Germline CDR1 reads ENHRY; CDR2 reads SYGVKD. CDR3 sequence: CAISAQVISGNTIYF. The CDR3 DNA reads as TGTGCCATCAGTGCCCAGGTTATCTCTGGAAACACCATATATTTT.

This chain joins TRBV29-1 and TRBJ2-7, with 7 bases identical to TRBD2. The CDR3 has 16 residues. Germline loops: CDR1 SQVTM, CDR2 ANQGSEA. The junction had 15 bases not matched to a gene; V was cut back by 5 bases and J by 2 bases. The CDR3 coding sequence is TGCAGCGTTCGGCTAGCGGACCAGTATCATCCCTACGAGCAGTACTTC. This translates into CSVRLADQYHPYEQYF.

The chain links TRBV3-1 (or the pseudogene TRBV3-2) to TRBJ2-2; 9 bases match TRBD2. Germline CDR1 and CDR2: LGHDT and YNNKEL (reference sequence). The CDR3 consists of 16 residues. V lost 1 base to trimming and J lost 7 bases; unmatched junction nucleotides: 7. The DNA of the CDR3 is TGTGCCAGCAGCCAAGGGGAGCGGGAGGTCGACGGGGAGCTGTTTTTT. It encodes CASSQGEREVDGELFF.

The chain employs TRBV28 and TRBJ2-1; maybe TRBD2 (6 bases). The CDR3 has 13 amino acids. V lost 3 bases and J lost 7, with 10 bases in between. Germline V lookup: CDR1 MDHEN, CDR2 SYDVKM. The CDR3 region is CASSLGRGNEQFF. CDR3 in DNA: TGTGCCAGCAGTTTGGGCCGGGGGAATGAGCAGTTCTTC.

V usage is TRBV3-1 (or the pseudogene TRBV3-2) and J usage is TRBJ1-2, with 8 bases aligning to TRBD1. Germline V gene data show CDR1 as LGHDT and CDR2 as YNNKEL (reference sequence). The V and J ends lost 3 bases and 2 bases, in that order; junction bases with no gene match: 5. The CDR3 is 15 residues long. This CDR3 reads CASSHLGQENYGYTF. The CDR3 coding sequence is TGTGCCAGCAGCCACTTGGGACAGGAGAACTATGGCTACACCTTC.

This clone turned up a few times. The chain carries TRBV7-9 and TRBJ1-1; 7 bases are shared with TRBD1. This CDR3 contains 13 residues. V dropped 5 bases and J dropped 7; count of bases not matched to a gene: 7. Germline-derived CDR1 and CDR2 are SEHNR and FQNEAQ (reference sequence). The CDR3 region has the DNA TGTGCCAGCAGCCTCGGGACAGCGAATGAAGCTTTCTTT. Protein: CASSLGTANEAFF.

V is TRBV7-3 and J is TRBJ2-6, with a possible D match to TRBD2 (5 bases). The CDR3 has 15 amino acids. The ends were cut back, 3 bases at V and 2 bases at J, with 8 bases in the middle. Per germline, CDR1 SGHTA and CDR2 FQGTGA. The CDR3 nucleotides are TGTGCCAGCAGCTTCGGGAAGCCTGGGGCCAACGTCCTGACTTTC. Its translation: CASSFGKPGANVLTF.

The chain uses TRBV28 and TRBJ1-5; unclear D gene. Looked up from germline, CDR1 is MDHEN and CDR2 is SYDVKM. Trimming took 3 bases from V and 0 from J, leaving 12 bases between them. The CDR3 totals 16 residues. The CDR3: CASSFSAIDSNQPQHF. The CDR3 nucleotides read TGTGCCAGCAGTTTTAGCGCGATAGATAGCAATCAGCCCCAGCATTTT.

V is TRBV20-1 and J is TRBJ2-5, with D perhaps matching TRBD1 (5 bases). Per germline, CDR1 DFQATT and CDR2 SNEGSKA (reference sequence). The CDR3 consists of 11 residues. V was shortened by 4 bases and J by 5 bases, with 8 bases between the two germline ends. Here the CDR3 DNA reads TGCAGTGCTACAGGGTTGGAGACCCAGTACTTC. Its translation: CSATGLETQYF.

J is TRBJ1-1 and V is TRBV28, with 9 bases lining up with TRBD1. Germline V lookup: CDR1 MDHEN, CDR2 SYDVKM. This CDR3 region has 15 residues. Trimming cost V 7 bases and J 1 base; bases outside gene matches: 7. CDR3 sequence reads: CASKPGDRENTEAFF. CDR3 in DNA: TGTGCCAGCAAACCCGGGGACAGGGAGAACACTGAAGCTTTCTTT.

V usage is TRBV27 and J usage is TRBJ1-4, with 7 bases aligning to TRBD1. Germline lookup yields CDR1 MNHEY and CDR2 SMNVEV (reference sequence). The V gene end was trimmed by 6 bases and the J gene end by 8 bases; junction bases not matched to a gene: 9. The CDR3 is 14 residues long. This chain's CDR3 is CASSEGGSPEKLFF. The CDR3 DNA reads TGTGCCAGCAGCGAAGGGGGCTCCCCGGAAAAACTGTTTTTT.

The rearrangement links TRBV30 to TRBJ1-2, with D possibly TRBD1 on 5 matching bases. V gave up 5 bases and J gave up 5 bases, with 15 bases separating them. The CDR3 has 13 amino acids. Germline assignment: CDR1 GTSNPN and CDR2 SVGIG (reference sequence). Written as DNA, the CDR3 is TGTGCCTGGGGCCCGGGACTTGTGTATGGCTACACCTTC. It translates to CAWGPGLVYGYTF.

A note on this clone: Other DNA sequences within the sample encode an identical CDR3. V gene TRBV9 combines with J gene TRBJ2-7, with 7 bases fitting TRBD1. Looked up from germline, CDR1 is SGDLS and CDR2 is YYNGEE. The junction had 1 base not matched to a gene; V was cut back by 3 bases and J by 4 bases. The CDR3 totals 12 residues. The DNA of the CDR3 is TGTGCCAGCAGCGGACAGGGTTACGAGCAGTACTTC. It is translated as CASSGQGYEQYF.

The chain is built from TRBV7-3 and TRBJ1-1; maybe TRBD1 (6 bases). CDR3 size: 15 residues. Germline V CDR1 and CDR2: SGHTA, FQGTGA. V lost 0 bases to trimming and J lost 2 bases, with 10 bases between them. This CDR3 reads CASSLTGGINTEAFF. DNA for the CDR3: TGTGCCAGCAGCTTAACAGGGGGAATTAACACTGAAGCTTTCTTT.

The V call is TRBV4-2, the J call TRBJ2-5; the D gene is possibly TRBD2 (5 bases). CDR3 length: 15 amino acids. The V end was cut by 0 bases, the J end by 5 bases, with 13 bases between. The germline gives CDR1 LGHNA, CDR2 YNFKEQ. This chain's CDR3 is CASSQDMGEGETQYF. The CDR3 DNA reads as TGTGCCAGCAGCCAAGATATGGGAGAAGGGGAGACCCAGTACTTC.

V and J are TRBV10-3 and TRBJ2-3; tentatively, D is TRBD2 (6 bases). The CDR3 sequence is 16 residues long. The germline gives CDR1 ENHRY, CDR2 SYGVKD. V lost 3 bases and J lost 0, with 13 bases in between. The CDR3 nucleotides read TGTGCCATCAGTGAAAAGCGGGCCGCTAGCACAGATACGCAGTATTTT. As protein: CAISEKRAASTDTQYF.

The rearrangement uses TRBV10-1 and TRBJ2-1, with 8 bases lining up with TRBD2. V trimming: 3 bases; J trimming: 3 bases; junction bases outside the gene matches: 25. The CDR3 is made up of 22 amino acids. CDR1 and CDR2 from the germline V gene are WNHNN and SYGVQD (reference sequence). In DNA form, the CDR3 reads TGCGCCAGCAGTGAAATCGGGCGGGAGCGGTCTGAAGCGGGGGACCACTACAATGAGCAGTTCTTC. Translation gives CASSEIGRERSEAGDHYNEQFF.